This record covers a single T cell receptor beta chain. How the authors handled the data: Researchers report that nucleated cell counts were estimated from reference gene primer amplification. Sequenced by immunoSEQ multiplex PCR; TCRdb stores in-frame clones only, minus some. The V and J calls and clone size are taken from that table; D and trimming were inferred from the DNA. The repertoire holds roughly 230,000 clones, roughly 83% seen once, with approximately 30% in the top ten. This sample was included in a study of blood T cell repertoires in COVID-19. Background on the study: Some COVID-19 samples were acute and others convalescent; all came from the United States, Italy and Spain.

Germline CDR1 is SQVTM and CDR2 is ANQGSEA. V lost 2 bases, J lost 6 bases, and 8 bases stayed unmatched. The CDR3 contains 14 residues. What was sequenced was peripheral blood. The origin of this receptor is a man aged 40-49 years with acute or convalescent COVID-19. V usage is TRBV29-1 and J usage is TRBJ1-2, with 8 bases lining up with TRBD1. CDR3 sequence: CSVEQDREGNGYTF. The CDR3 DNA sequence: TGCAGCGTTGAACAGGACAGGGAGGGGAATGGCTACACCTTC.